The 5 T cell receptor beta chains in this list originate from one sample, sequenced in a study of T cell responses to AZD1222 COVID-19 vaccine (dated by TCRdb to about 2021). The meaning of the sample's time point label: baseline before first vaccination. Library method: the immunoSEQ multiplex PCR assay. The table comes from immuneACCESS by way of TCRdb, which keeps in-frame sequences with V and J called. Part of the clones is missing from these tables; in studies checked, under half for an unresolved V gene and the rest for unknown reasons. The sample table contains 150,000 to 200,000 clones; only one count was recorded for around 90% of them. Clones ranked in the top ten supply under 2.5% of the sample. This sample comprised peripheral blood, obtained on day 0 of AZD1222 vaccination. All receptors derive from an adult in good health.

This clone was counted between two and nine times. This chain links TRBV24-1 with TRBJ2-1, with 11 bases identical to TRBD1. V gave up 7 bases and J gave up 6 bases; unmatched junction bases: 7. Germline CDR1 is KGHDR and CDR2 is SFDVKD. The CDR3 is 15 amino acids. The CDR3 is CATSPGQGGSNEQFF. The CDR3, as DNA: TGTGCCACCAGCCCGGGACAGGGGGGTTCCAATGAGCAGTTCTTC.

The gene calls are TRBV5-1 and TRBJ2-1, with a weak D call TRBD2 (7 bases). V lost 0 bases to trimming and J lost 7 bases, with 14 bases between them. The CDR3 has 15 amino acids. Germline loops: CDR1 SGHRS, CDR2 YFSETQ. The CDR3 coding sequence is TGCGCCAGCAGCTTGGCCTTCGGGGGGCTAAATGAGCAGTTCTTC. Translating it yields CASSLAFGGLNEQFF.

The chain has TRBV3-1 (or the pseudogene TRBV3-2) and TRBJ2-7; unclear D gene. Between the trimmed V and J ends, which lost 8 bases and 7 bases, there was a span of 24 bases. This CDR3 is 15 amino acids long. Per the germline V gene, CDR1 is LGHDT and CDR2 is YNNKEL (reference sequence). As DNA, the CDR3 is TGTGCCAGCGCCGTTGGTGACGCGCCGGCGTGGGAGCAGTACTTC. It is translated as CASAVGDAPAWEQYF.

The chain is built from TRBV27 and TRBJ1-1, with D perhaps matching TRBD1 (6 bases). The CDR3 is made up of 15 amino acids. Trimming pared 1 base from V and 5 bases from J, leaving 14 bases between. Germline V lookup: CDR1 MNHEY, CDR2 SMNVEV (reference sequence). CDR3 amino acids: CASSLLGQRDTEAFF. The CDR3 DNA sequence: TGTGCCAGCAGTTTATTAGGACAGAGGGATACTGAAGCTTTCTTT.

The genes are TRBV7-3 and TRBJ2-1; 15 bases fit TRBD2. The CDR3 is 16 amino acids. Germline V CDR1 and CDR2: SGHTA, FQGTGA. V was clipped by 4 bases and J by 8 bases; unmatched bases: 6. The CDR3 region is CASSSGTSGRRHEQFF. The CDR3 DNA follows: TGTGCCAGCAGCTCCGGGACTAGCGGGAGGCGGCATGAGCAGTTCTTC.